This entry lists 25 T cell receptor beta chains sequenced from one sample in a study of blood T cell repertoires in COVID-19. TCRdb's table, derived via immunoSEQ multiplex PCR, lists solely in-frame clones and lacks some. This repertoire shows 130,000 to 150,000 clones, about 84% found once; its top ten account for approximately 12%. Material: peripheral blood. The receptors were gathered from a man in his sixties with active or convalescent COVID-19.

The chain carries TRBV5-1 and TRBJ2-4; weak D call: TRBD2 (7 bases). CDR3 length: 17 amino acids. Trimming took off 2 bases at V and 0 bases at J, with 15 bases between the two ends. The germline gives CDR1 SGHRS, CDR2 YFSETQ. CDR3 sequence reads: CASSLEAGAGAKNIQYF. CDR3 nucleotide sequence: TGCGCCAGCAGCTTAGAGGCGGGGGCGGGAGCCAAAAACATTCAGTACTTC. Using reference TRBV5-1 and TRBJ2-4 for the parts outside the CDR3, the full variable domain is KAGVTQTPRYLIKTRGQQVTLSCSPISGHRSVSWYQQTPGQGLQFLFEYFSETQRNKGNFPGRFSGRQFSNSRSEMNVSTLELGDSALYLCASSLEAGAGAKNIQYFGAGTRLSVL.

The chain employs TRBV28 and TRBJ1-1, with D uncertain. This CDR3 is 12 amino acids long. V was clipped by 7 bases and J by 5 bases, with 11 bases between them. Germline values: CDR1 MDHEN, CDR2 SYDVKM. The DNA of the CDR3 is TGTGCCAGCAATCAAAGGAGGACTGAAGCTTTCTTT. Translating it yields CASNQRRTEAFF.

This clone was counted only a few times. The genes are TRBV28 and TRBJ2-2; 7 bases fit TRBD2. This CDR3 region has 14 residues. The V gene end was trimmed by 7 bases and the J gene end by 4 bases; junction bases not matched to a gene: 6. CDR1 and CDR2 (germline): MDHEN, SYDVKM. The CDR3 region has the DNA TGTGCCAGCAAATTCCGGGAGGTCACCGGGGAGCTGTTTTTT. Protein sequence: CASKFREVTGELFF.

The CDR3 sequence: CASSQELEDRGQGGELFF. DNA for the CDR3: TGCGCCAGCAGCCAAGAGTTGGAAGACAGGGGGCAGGGCGGGGAGCTGTTTTTT. The V call is TRBV4-3, the J call TRBJ2-2; TRBD1 agrees at 10 bases. V dropped 0 bases and J dropped 7; count of bases not matched to a gene: 11. Germline CDR1 and CDR2: LGHNA and YSLEER. There are 18 residues in the CDR3.

The V call is TRBV27, the J call TRBJ1-2; 7 positions match TRBD1. In germline, CDR1 is MNHEY, CDR2 SMNVEV (reference sequence). V shed 8 bases and J 5 bases; nucleotides not matched to a gene: 5. The CDR3 consists of 12 residues. This chain's CDR3 is CASARDRYGYTF. The CDR3 region has the DNA TGTGCCAGCGCCCGGGACAGATATGGCTACACCTTC.

The chain employs TRBV7-2 and TRBJ1-5; TRBD1 might be the D (6 bases). The length of the CDR3 is 16 residues. Trimming shortened V by 4 bases and J by 0 bases, and 13 bases separated the two germline ends. Germline V gene data show CDR1 as SGHTA and CDR2 as FQGNSA. The CDR3 reads CASSWGGTYSNQPQHF. The CDR3 nucleotides are TGTGCCAGCAGCTGGGGGGGCACCTATAGCAATCAGCCCCAGCATTTT.

The V gene is TRBV29-1, the J gene TRBJ2-7, with 12 bases identical to TRBD2. The J segment lost 2 bases and the V segment lost 1 base, leaving 0 bases of the junction unmatched. The CDR3 has 14 amino acids. Looked up from germline, CDR1 is SQVTM and CDR2 is ANQGSEA. Here the CDR3 DNA reads TGCAGCGTTGAAGGACTAGCGGGAGCCTACGAGCAGTACTTC. Amino acids: CSVEGLAGAYEQYF.

The V gene is TRBV3-1 (or the pseudogene TRBV3-2), the J gene TRBJ2-5; tentatively, D is TRBD1 (5 bases). V was cut by 1 base and J by 3 bases, with 9 bases left in between. In germline, CDR1 is LGHDT, CDR2 YNNKEL (reference sequence). The CDR3 covers 14 residues. The CDR3 sequence: CASSQGAREETQYF. The CDR3 DNA is TGTGCCAGCAGCCAAGGGGCCAGGGAAGAGACCCAGTACTTC.

The V gene is TRBV19, the J gene TRBJ2-3; 10 nucleotides align to TRBD1. J gave up 10 bases and V 6 bases, and 4 bases lay outside the gene matches. The germline gives CDR1 LNHDA, CDR2 SQIVND (reference sequence). The length of the CDR3 is 12 residues. CDR3 sequence: CASSLGQGSQYF. CDR3 nucleotide sequence: TGTGCCAGTAGCCTGGGACAGGGGTCGCAGTATTTT.

The chain is built from TRBV5-1 and TRBJ2-3, with 7 bases identical to TRBD1. The CDR3 loop spans 15 amino acids. V trimming: 5 bases; J trimming: 0 bases; junction bases outside the gene matches: 6. Per germline, CDR1 SGHRS and CDR2 YFSETQ. CDR3 nucleotides: TGCGCCAGCAGGACGGACAGGCCCAGCACAGATACGCAGTATTTT. Protein: CASRTDRPSTDTQYF.

The chain uses TRBV27 and TRBJ1-2, with D maybe TRBD1 (6 bases). This CDR3 has 18 residues. Germline lookup yields CDR1 MNHEY and CDR2 SMNVEV (reference sequence). Trimming removed 1 base from V and 5 bases from J, with 23 bases in between. The CDR3 reads CASSLLRDISQGWYGYTF. CDR3 bases: TGTGCCAGCAGTTTATTAAGGGACATCTCTCAGGGATGGTATGGCTACACCTTC.

This clone appeared once. The rearrangement links TRBV5-5 to TRBJ2-7; 9 nucleotides match TRBD1. With V trimmed by 1 base and J by 7 bases, 3 bases remained unmatched. The length of the CDR3 is 13 residues. Germline values: CDR1 SGHKS, CDR2 YYEKEE (reference sequence). This CDR3 reads CASSLRQGGEQYF. The CDR3 coding sequence is TGTGCCAGCAGCTTGAGACAGGGGGGAGAGCAGTACTTC.

The chain carries TRBV6-5 and TRBJ2-6; the D is unclear. CDR1 and CDR2 (germline): MNHEY, SVGAGI. Trimming pared 10 bases from V and 0 bases from J, leaving 13 bases between. The CDR3 runs to 15 residues. The DNA for the CDR3 is TGTGCCATCAAAACACAACCCTCTGGGGCCAACGTCCTGACTTTC. Protein: CAIKTQPSGANVLTF.

The J gene is TRBJ2-1, the V gene TRBV5-1; D unresolved. CDR1 is SGHRS and CDR2 is YFSETQ in the germline V gene. The CDR3 consists of 15 residues. Trimming stripped 2 bases from V and 3 bases from J, with 12 bases between. DNA for the CDR3: TGCGCCAGCAGCTTTGGGCGATCGGACTACAATGAGCAGTTCTTC. Its protein is CASSFGRSDYNEQFF.

The V and J genes are TRBV6-5 and TRBJ2-7; tentative D call: TRBD1 (5 bases). The CDR3 totals 13 residues. The V gene's germline CDR1 is MNHEY and CDR2 SVGAGI. The V end lost 5 bases, the J end lost 5 bases, and 13 bases lay between the germline ends. The CDR3 is CASSRTPRDEQYF. The CDR3 DNA is TGTGCCAGCAGTCGAACACCCAGGGACGAGCAGTACTTC.

The rearrangement joins TRBV12-5 to TRBJ2-3; D is unresolved. Germline assignment: CDR1 LGHNT and CDR2 FRNRAP. The germline V and J ends were trimmed by 0 bases and 6 bases, with 7 bases remaining between them. This CDR3 contains 13 residues. The CDR3 nucleotides are TGTGCTAGTGGTTTGGTACCAGATGATACGCAGTATTTT. Residues: CASGLVPDDTQYF.

The V and J genes are TRBV29-1 and TRBJ2-7; 7 bases fit TRBD1. Per germline, CDR1 SQVTM and CDR2 ANQGSEA. CDR3 length: 14 residues. The junction had 10 bases not matched to a gene; V was cut back by 5 bases and J by 3 bases. The CDR3 loop reads CSVFLGTELYEQYF. Here the CDR3 DNA reads TGCAGCGTTTTCCTCGGGACAGAACTCTACGAGCAGTACTTC.

The chain has TRBV28 and TRBJ2-7; D possibly corresponds to TRBD1 (6 bases). Germline V gene sequence: CDR1 MDHEN, CDR2 SYDVKM. This CDR3 comprises 13 residues. V lost 6 bases to trimming and J lost 5 bases, with 14 bases between them. The chain's CDR3 is CASSPRGLDEQYF. The DNA of the CDR3 is TGTGCCAGCAGCCCCAGGGGATTGGACGAGCAGTACTTC.

This clone came up once. The chain employs TRBV7-3 and TRBJ1-2; 10 bases match TRBD1. J lost 5 bases, V lost 5 bases, and 2 bases had no gene match. Germline CDR1 is SGHTA and CDR2 is FQGTGA. This CDR3 comprises 13 residues. The CDR3 loop is CASSPGQGYGYTF. DNA for the CDR3: TGTGCCAGCAGCCCGGGACAGGGGTATGGCTACACCTTC. Filled out from reference TRBV7-3 and TRBJ1-2, the complete variable domain reads GAGVSQTPSNKVTEKGKYVELRCDPISGHTALYWYRQSLGQGPEFLIYFQGTGAADDSGLPNDRFFAVRPEGSVSTLKIQRTERGDSAVYLCASSPGQGYGYTFGSGTRLTVV.

This clone was seen a few times. V gene TRBV3-1 (or the pseudogene TRBV3-2) combines with J gene TRBJ2-5; D may be TRBD2 (6 bases). Germline-derived CDR1 and CDR2 are LGHDT and YNNKEL (reference sequence). CDR3 length: 14 amino acids. The V end lost 1 base, the J end lost 5 bases, and 11 bases lay between the germline ends. CDR3 sequence reads: CASSQVGTAETQYF. CDR3 nucleotides: TGTGCCAGCAGCCAAGTAGGGACTGCGGAGACCCAGTACTTC.

V usage is TRBV4-3 and J usage is TRBJ2-5; 11 bases agree with TRBD2. Germline CDR1 and CDR2: LGHNA and YSLEER. The ends lost 4 bases at V and 5 bases at J; junction bases unmatched: 18. CDR3 size: 19 residues. The CDR3 region is CASSPLKTSGNPEGETQYF. Here the CDR3 DNA reads TGCGCCAGCAGCCCATTAAAGACTAGCGGGAACCCCGAGGGGGAGACCCAGTACTTC.

This clone was observed once. The chain couples TRBV5-6 to TRBJ1-5; D perhaps matches TRBD1 (6 bases). The CDR3 loop spans 16 amino acids. The germline CDR1 and CDR2 sequences are SGHDT and YYEEEE. V lost 2 bases to trimming and J lost 0 bases, with 12 bases between them. The DNA for the CDR3 is TGTGCCAGCAGCTTCCAAGGACAGCTTAGCAATCAGCCCCAGCATTTT. This encodes CASSFQGQLSNQPQHF. The whole variable domain, remainder taken from reference TRBV5-6 and TRBJ1-5, is DAGVTQSPTHLIKTRGQQVTLRCSPKSGHDTVSWYQQALGQGPQFIFQYYEEEERQRGNFPDRFSGHQFPNYSSELNVNALLLGDSALYLCASSFQGQLSNQPQHFGDGTRLSIL.

V and J are TRBV7-9 and TRBJ2-2, with D perhaps TRBD2 (5 bases). The V gene lost 4 bases and the J gene lost 8 bases, with 17 bases spanning the gap. CDR1 is SEHNR, CDR2 FQNEAQ, per germline (reference sequence). There are 15 residues in the CDR3. CDR3 bases: TGTGCCAGCAGCTCGGCGTTTGGCCCGGGAGGGGAGCTGTTTTTT. It specifies CASSSAFGPGGELFF.

This chain connects TRBV28 to TRBJ1-4; D unclear. The CDR3 sequence is 14 residues long. V was shortened by 7 bases and J by 4 bases, with 13 bases between the two germline ends. Germline CDR1 MDHEN, CDR2 SYDVKM. DNA for the CDR3: TGTGCCAGCAACTCCGGGAGGTATAATGAAAAACTGTTTTTT. This encodes CASNSGRYNEKLFF.

This clone was counted only a few times. The chain recombines TRBV5-1 with TRBJ2-1, with D perhaps TRBD2 (5 bases). Germline V gives CDR1 SGHRS, CDR2 YFSETQ. CDR3 length: 15 residues. V was pared by 0 bases and J by 3 bases, with 10 bases between. This chain's CDR3 is CASSLEAGLYNEQFF. The CDR3 DNA sequence: TGCGCCAGCAGCTTGGAGGCCGGACTCTACAATGAGCAGTTCTTC.